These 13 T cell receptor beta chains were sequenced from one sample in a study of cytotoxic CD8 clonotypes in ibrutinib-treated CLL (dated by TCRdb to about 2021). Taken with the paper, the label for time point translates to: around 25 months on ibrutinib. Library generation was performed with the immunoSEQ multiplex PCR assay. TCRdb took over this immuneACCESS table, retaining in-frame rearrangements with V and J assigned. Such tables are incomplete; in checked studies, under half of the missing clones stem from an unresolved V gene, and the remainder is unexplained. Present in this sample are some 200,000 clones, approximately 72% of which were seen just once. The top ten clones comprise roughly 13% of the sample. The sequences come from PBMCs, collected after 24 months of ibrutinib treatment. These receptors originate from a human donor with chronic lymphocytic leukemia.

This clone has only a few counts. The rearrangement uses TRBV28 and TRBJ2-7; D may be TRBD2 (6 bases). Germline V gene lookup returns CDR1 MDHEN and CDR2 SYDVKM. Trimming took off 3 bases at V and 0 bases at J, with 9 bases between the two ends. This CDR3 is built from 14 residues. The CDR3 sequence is CASSFGEVSYEQYF. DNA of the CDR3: TGTGCCAGCAGTTTTGGGGAGGTCTCCTACGAGCAGTACTTC.

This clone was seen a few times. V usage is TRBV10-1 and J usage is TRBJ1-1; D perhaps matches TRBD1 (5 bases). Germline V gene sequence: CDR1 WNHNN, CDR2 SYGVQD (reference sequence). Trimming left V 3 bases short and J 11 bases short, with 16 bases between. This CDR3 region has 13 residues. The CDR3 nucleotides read TGCGCCAGCAGTGATCCCGGGGACTCAGGGGCTTTCTTT. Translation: CASSDPGDSGAFF.

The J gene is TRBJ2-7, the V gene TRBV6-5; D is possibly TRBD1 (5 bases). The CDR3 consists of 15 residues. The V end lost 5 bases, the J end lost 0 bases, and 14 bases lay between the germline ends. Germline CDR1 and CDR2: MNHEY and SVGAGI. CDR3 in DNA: TGTGCCAGCAGTAAAGGGGTCCTGAGCTCCTACGAGCAGTACTTC. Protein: CASSKGVLSSYEQYF.

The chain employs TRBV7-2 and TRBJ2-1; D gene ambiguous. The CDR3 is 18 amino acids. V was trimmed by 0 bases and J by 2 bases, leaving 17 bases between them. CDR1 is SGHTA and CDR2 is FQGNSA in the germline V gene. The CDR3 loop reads CASSLAMASGRPYNEQFF. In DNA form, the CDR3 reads TGTGCCAGCAGCTTAGCCATGGCCTCCGGCCGACCCTACAATGAGCAGTTCTTC. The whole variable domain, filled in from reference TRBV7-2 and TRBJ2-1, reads GAGVSQSPSNKVTEKGKDVELRCDPISGHTALYWYRQSLGQGLEFLIYFQGNSAPDKSGLPSDRFSAERTGGSVSTLTIQRTQQEDSAVYLCASSLAMASGRPYNEQFFGPGTRLTVL.

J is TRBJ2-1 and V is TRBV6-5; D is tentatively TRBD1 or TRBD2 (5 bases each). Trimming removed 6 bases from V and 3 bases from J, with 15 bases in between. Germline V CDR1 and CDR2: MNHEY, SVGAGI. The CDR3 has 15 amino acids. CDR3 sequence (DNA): TGTGCCAGCAGCTCCCGACAGAGGGTCTACAATGAGCAGTTCTTC. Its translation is CASSSRQRVYNEQFF.

Here the CDR3 DNA reads TGTGCCAGCAGCTTAATGAGGGAGCGGAGCACCGGGGAGCTGTTTTTT. Amino acid sequence: CASSLMRERSTGELFF. The V and J genes are TRBV11-2 and TRBJ2-2, with TRBD2 as a possible D gene (5 bases). Looked up from germline, CDR1 is SGHAT and CDR2 is FQNNGV. V shed 2 bases and J shed 4 bases, with 14 bases lying between them. The CDR3 has 16 residues.

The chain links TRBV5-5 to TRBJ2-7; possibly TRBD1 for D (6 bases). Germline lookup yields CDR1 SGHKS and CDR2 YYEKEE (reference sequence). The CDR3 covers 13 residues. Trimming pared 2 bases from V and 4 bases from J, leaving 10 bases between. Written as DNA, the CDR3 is TGTGCCAGCAGCTTTAACAGGGATTACGAGCAGTACTTC. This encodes CASSFNRDYEQYF. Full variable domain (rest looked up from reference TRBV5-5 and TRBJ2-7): DAGVTQSPTHLIKTRGQQVTLRCSPISGHKSVSWYQQVLGQGPQFIFQYYEKEERGRGNFPDRFSARQFPNYSSELNVNALLLGDSALYLCASSFNRDYEQYFGPGTRLTVT.

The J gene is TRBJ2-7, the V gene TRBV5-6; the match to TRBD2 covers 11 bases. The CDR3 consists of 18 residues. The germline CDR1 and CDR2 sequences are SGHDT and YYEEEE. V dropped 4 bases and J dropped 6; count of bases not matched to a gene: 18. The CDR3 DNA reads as TGTGCCAGCAGCCCCCGGGGACTAGCGGAGGGGGGACAACGCGAGCAGTACTTC. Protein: CASSPRGLAEGGQREQYF.

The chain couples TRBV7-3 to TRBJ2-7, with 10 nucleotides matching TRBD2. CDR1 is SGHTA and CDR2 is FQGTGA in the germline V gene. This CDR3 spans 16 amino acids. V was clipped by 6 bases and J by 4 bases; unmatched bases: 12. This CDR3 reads CASSRASGSSGYEQYF. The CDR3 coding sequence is TGTGCCAGCAGTCGGGCTAGCGGGAGTTCGGGTTACGAGCAGTACTTC. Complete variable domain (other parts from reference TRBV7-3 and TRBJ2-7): GAGVSQTPSNKVTEKGKYVELRCDPISGHTALYWYRQSLGQGPEFLIYFQGTGAADDSGLPNDRFFAVRPEGSVSTLKIQRTERGDSAVYLCASSRASGSSGYEQYFGPGTRLTVT.

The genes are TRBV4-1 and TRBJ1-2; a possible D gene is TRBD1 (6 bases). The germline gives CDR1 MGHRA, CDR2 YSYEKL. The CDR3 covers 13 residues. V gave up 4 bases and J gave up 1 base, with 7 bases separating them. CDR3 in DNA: TGCGCCAGCAGCCCACAGGGTAACTATGGCTACACCTTC. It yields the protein CASSPQGNYGYTF.

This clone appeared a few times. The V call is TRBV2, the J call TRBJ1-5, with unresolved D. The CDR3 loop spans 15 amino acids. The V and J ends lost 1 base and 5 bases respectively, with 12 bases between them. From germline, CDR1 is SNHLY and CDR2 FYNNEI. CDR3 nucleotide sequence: TGTGCCAGCAGTGAAGATTCCGGCGGTGATCAGCCCCAGCATTTT. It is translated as CASSEDSGGDQPQHF.

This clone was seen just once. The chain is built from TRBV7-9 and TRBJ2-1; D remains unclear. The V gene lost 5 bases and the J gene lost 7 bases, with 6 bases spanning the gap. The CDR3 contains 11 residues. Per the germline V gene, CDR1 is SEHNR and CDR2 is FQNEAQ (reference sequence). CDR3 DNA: TGTGCCAGCAGCAGTGGTAATGAGCAGTTCTTC. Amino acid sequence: CASSSGNEQFF.

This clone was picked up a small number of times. The DNA of the CDR3 is TGCAGCGTCCTTTTACCGGGACTCTATGGCTACACCTTC. This codes for CSVLLPGLYGYTF. This chain connects TRBV29-1 to TRBJ1-2, with a weak D call TRBD1 (5 bases). Germline V CDR1 and CDR2: SQVTM, ANQGSEA. The CDR3 runs to 13 residues. Deletions cut 6 bases from V and 4 bases from J, with 15 bases between.